A single T cell receptor beta chain is shown here with its context. The sample is drawn from a study of T cell responses to AZD1222 COVID-19 vaccine. The germline V gene has CDR1 SGHTA and CDR2 FQGTGA. V was clipped by 2 bases and J by 6 bases, with 11 bases between them. The CDR3 is 14 residues long. Sequenced by immunoSEQ multiplex PCR; TCRdb stores in-frame clones only, minus some. Here the sample spans some 120,000 clones, about 90% being singletons. The J gene is TRBJ2-1, the V gene TRBV7-3, with D perhaps TRBD1 (7 bases). The sequenced sample was peripheral blood, obtained on day 0 of AZD1222 vaccination. The sequence was obtained from an adult in good health. The CDR3, as DNA: TGTGCCAGCAGCTTATTGCAGGGGGGCAATGAGCAGTTCTTC. It codes for CASSLLQGGNEQFF.